The T cell receptor (beta chain) described here comes from a study of OX40 agonist ivuxolimab in advanced cancers. Trimming removed 3 bases at V and 5 bases at J, with 14 bases between. The CDR3 spans 15 residues. The germline V gene has CDR1 LNHDA and CDR2 SQIVND (reference sequence). The assay was immunoSEQ multiplex PCR, and TCRdb's table has in-frame clones only and misses some. The sample includes some 54,000 clones, around 77% of them seen just once. The chain has TRBV19 and TRBJ1-5, with D possibly TRBD1 on 5 matching bases. The material sequenced was CD4+ or CD8+ T cells sorted from blood, taken in a trial of the OX40 agonist ivuxolimab. This sequence originates from an adult with an advanced solid tumor such as melanoma, head and neck, liver or kidney cancer. This CDR3 is CASSMSRVGDQPQHF. The CDR3 DNA is TGTGCCAGTAGTATGAGCAGGGTTGGAGATCAGCCCCAGCATTTT.